This T cell receptor beta chain was identified during a study of cytomegalovirus exposure and HLA in healthy donors. With 60 Vbeta and 13 Jbeta primers, the PCR was carried out. Repertoires were generated with immunoSEQ multiplex PCR, while TCRdb's copy carries only in-frame clones and drops some. The sample has some 190,000 clones, 75% to 85% seen once. The CDR3 sequence is 16 residues long. From germline, CDR1 is MDHEN and CDR2 SYDVKM. V was trimmed by 4 bases and J by 3 bases, leaving 18 bases between them. This clone was counted between two and nine times. Sequenced input: PBMCs. The chain recombines TRBV28 with TRBJ2-5; no reliable D call. This clonotype was sampled from a woman in her twenties or thirties in good health and CMV-seropositive. CDR3 loop: CASSSSFRYQEETQYF. CDR3 coding DNA: TGTGCCAGCAGTTCCTCTTTCCGCTACCAAGAAGAGACCCAGTACTTC.